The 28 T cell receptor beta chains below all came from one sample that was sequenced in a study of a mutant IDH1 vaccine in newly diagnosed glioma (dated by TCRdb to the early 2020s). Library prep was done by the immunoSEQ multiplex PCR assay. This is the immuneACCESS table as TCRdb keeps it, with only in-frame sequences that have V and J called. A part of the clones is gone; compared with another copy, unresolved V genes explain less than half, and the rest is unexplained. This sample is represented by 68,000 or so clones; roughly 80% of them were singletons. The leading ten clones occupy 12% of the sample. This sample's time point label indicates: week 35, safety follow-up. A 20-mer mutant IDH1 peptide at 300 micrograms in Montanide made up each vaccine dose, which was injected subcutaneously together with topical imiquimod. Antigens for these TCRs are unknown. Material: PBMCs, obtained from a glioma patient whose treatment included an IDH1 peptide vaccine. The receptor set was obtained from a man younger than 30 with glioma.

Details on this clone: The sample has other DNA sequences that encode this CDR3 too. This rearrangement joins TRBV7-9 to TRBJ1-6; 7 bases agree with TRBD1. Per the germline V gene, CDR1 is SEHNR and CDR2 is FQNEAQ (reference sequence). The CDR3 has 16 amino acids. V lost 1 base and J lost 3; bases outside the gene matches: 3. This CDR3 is CASSLGQGFYNSPLHF. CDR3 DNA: TGTGCCAGCAGCTTAGGACAGGGATTCTATAATTCACCCCTCCACTTT.

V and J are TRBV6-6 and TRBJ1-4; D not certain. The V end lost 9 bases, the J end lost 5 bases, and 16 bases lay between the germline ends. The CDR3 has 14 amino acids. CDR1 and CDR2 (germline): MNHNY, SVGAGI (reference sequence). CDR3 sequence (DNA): TGTGCCAGTATCCACACCGACTCGAATGAAAAACTGTTTTTT. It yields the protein CASIHTDSNEKLFF.

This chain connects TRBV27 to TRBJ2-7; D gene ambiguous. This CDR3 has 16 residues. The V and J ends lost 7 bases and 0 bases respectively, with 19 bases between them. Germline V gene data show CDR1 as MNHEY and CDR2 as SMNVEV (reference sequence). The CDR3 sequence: CASIDLTFRSSYEQYF. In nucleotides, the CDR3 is TGTGCCAGCATTGATTTGACCTTCAGGAGCTCCTACGAGCAGTACTTC.

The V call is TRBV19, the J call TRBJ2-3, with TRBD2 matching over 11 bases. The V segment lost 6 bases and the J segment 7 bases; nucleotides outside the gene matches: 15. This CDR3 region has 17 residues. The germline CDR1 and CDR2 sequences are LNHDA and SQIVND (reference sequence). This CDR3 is CASRNLAGGPVRHTQYF. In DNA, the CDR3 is TGTGCCAGTAGAAATTTAGCGGGAGGGCCGGTGCGACATACGCAGTATTTT.

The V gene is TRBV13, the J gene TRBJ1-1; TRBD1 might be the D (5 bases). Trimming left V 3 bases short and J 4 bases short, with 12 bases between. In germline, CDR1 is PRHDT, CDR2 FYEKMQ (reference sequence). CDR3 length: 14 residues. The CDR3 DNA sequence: TGTGCCAGCAGCTTCTCAGGGCAGATCACTGAAGCTTTCTTT. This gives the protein CASSFSGQITEAFF. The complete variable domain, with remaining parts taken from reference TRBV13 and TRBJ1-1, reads AAGVIQSPRHLIKEKRETATLKCYPIPRHDTVYWYQQGPGQDPQFLISFYEKMQSDKGSIPDRFSAQQFSDYHSELNMSSLELGDSALYFCASSFSGQITEAFFGQGTRLTVV.

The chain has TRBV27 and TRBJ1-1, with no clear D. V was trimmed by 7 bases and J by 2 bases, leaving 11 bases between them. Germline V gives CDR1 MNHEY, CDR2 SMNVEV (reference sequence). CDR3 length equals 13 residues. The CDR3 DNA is TGTGCCAGCAAACCGTGGGGAAACACTGAAGCTTTCTTT. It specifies CASKPWGNTEAFF.

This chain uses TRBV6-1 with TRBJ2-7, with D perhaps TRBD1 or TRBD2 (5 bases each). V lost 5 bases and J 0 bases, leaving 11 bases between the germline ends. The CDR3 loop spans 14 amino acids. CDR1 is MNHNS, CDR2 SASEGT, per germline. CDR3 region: CASSPGTYSYEQYF. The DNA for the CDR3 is TGTGCCAGCAGTCCCGGGACCTACTCCTACGAGCAGTACTTC.

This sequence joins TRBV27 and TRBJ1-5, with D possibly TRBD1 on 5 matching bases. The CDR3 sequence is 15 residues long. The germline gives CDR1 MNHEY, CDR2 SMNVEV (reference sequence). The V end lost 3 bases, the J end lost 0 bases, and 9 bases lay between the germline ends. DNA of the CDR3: TGTGCCAGCAGTTTGGAGGGACCTAGCAATCAGCCCCAGCATTTT. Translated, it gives CASSLEGPSNQPQHF.

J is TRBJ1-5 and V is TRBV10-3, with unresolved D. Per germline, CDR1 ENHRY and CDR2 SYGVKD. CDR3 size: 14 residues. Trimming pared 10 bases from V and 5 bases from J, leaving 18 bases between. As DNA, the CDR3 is TGTGCCACCGCCTTATGGGGAACTCATCAGCCCCAGCATTTT. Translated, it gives CATALWGTHQPQHF.

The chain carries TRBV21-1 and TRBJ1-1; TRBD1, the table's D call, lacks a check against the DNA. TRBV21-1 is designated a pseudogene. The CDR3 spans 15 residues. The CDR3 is CASSNETPMNTEAFF. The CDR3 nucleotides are TGTGCCAGCAGCAATGAAACACCGATGAACACTGAAGCTTTCTTT.

CDR3 protein: CASSRTGGRNTIYF. Written as DNA, the CDR3 is TGCGCCAGCAGCAGGACAGGGGGCCGAAACACCATATATTTT. This rearrangement joins TRBV5-1 to TRBJ1-3; 11 nucleotides align to TRBD1. Germline V gene sequence: CDR1 SGHRS, CDR2 YFSETQ. J gave up 5 bases and V 4 bases, and 2 bases lay outside the gene matches. The CDR3 is 14 amino acids. The variable domain in full, with the rest retrieved from reference TRBV5-1 and TRBJ1-3, is KAGVTQTPRYLIKTRGQQVTLSCSPISGHRSVSWYQQTPGQGLQFLFEYFSETQRNKGNFPGRFSGRQFSNSRSEMNVSTLELGDSALYLCASSRTGGRNTIYFGEGSWLTVV.

The CDR3 region has the DNA TGTGCCAGTAGCTGGACAGGCGGGCGGAGCGGGCACTACGAGCAGTACTTC. Translated: CASSWTGGRSGHYEQYF. J is TRBJ2-7 and V is TRBV19; D might be TRBD1 (7 bases). V lost 6 bases, J lost 3 bases, and 24 bases lay in between. The CDR3 covers 17 residues. Per germline, CDR1 LNHDA and CDR2 SQIVND (reference sequence).

CDR3 coding DNA: TGTGCCAGCAGCCCTCAGACAGGGAATACAATTGAAGCTTTCTTT. This encodes CASSPQTGNTIEAFF. The rearrangement joins TRBV7-9 to TRBJ1-1; 7 positions agree with TRBD1. CDR1 is SEHNR, CDR2 FQNEAQ, per germline (reference sequence). V was pared by 5 bases and J by 7 bases, with 13 bases of the junction left unmatched. There are 15 residues in the CDR3. The full variable domain, with the rest looked up from reference TRBV7-9 and TRBJ1-1, is DTGVSQNPRHKITKRGQNVTFRCDPISEHNRLYWYRQTLGQGPEFLTYFQNEAQLEKSRLLSDRFSAERPKGSFSTLEIQRTEQGDSAMYLCASSPQTGNTIEAFFGQGTRLTVV.

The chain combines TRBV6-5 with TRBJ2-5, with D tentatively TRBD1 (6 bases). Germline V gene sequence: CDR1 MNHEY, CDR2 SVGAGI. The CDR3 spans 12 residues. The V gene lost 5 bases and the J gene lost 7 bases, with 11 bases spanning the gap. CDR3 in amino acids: CASSRLGGTQYF. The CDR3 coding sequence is TGTGCCAGCAGTCGTCTAGGGGGGACCCAGTACTTC.

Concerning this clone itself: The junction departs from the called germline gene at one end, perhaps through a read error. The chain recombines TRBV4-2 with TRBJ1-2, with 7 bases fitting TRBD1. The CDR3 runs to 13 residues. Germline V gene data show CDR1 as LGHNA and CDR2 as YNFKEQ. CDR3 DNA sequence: TGTGCCAGCGGCCAAGGGGGCGAGAATGGCTACACCTTC. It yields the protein CASGQGGENGYTF.

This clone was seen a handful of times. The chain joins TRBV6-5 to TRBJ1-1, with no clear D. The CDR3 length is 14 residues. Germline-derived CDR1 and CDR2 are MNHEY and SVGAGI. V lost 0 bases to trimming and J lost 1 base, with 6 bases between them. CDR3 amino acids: CASSYSMGNTEAFF. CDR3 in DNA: TGTGCCAGCAGTTACTCGATGGGGAACACTGAAGCTTTCTTT.

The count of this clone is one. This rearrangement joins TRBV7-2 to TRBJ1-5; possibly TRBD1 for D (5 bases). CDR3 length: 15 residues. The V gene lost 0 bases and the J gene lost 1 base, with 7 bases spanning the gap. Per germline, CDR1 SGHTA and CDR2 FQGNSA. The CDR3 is CASSLAGGSNQPQHF. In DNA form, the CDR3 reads TGTGCCAGCAGCTTAGCGGGGGGGAGCAATCAGCCCCAGCATTTT. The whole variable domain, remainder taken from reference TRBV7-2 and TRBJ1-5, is GAGVSQSPSNKVTEKGKDVELRCDPISGHTALYWYRQSLGQGLEFLIYFQGNSAPDKSGLPSDRFSAERTGGSVSTLTIQRTQQEDSAVYLCASSLAGGSNQPQHFGDGTRLSIL.

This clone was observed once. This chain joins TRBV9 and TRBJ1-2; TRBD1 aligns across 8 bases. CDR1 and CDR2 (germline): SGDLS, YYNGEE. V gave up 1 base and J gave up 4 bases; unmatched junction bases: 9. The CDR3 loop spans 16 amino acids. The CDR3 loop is CASSVFDLTGVYGYTF. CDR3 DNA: TGTGCCAGCAGCGTATTTGATCTGACAGGGGTCTATGGCTACACCTTC.

The chain's CDR3 is CATNRQGELTGELFF. CDR3 coding DNA: TGTGCCACCAATCGACAGGGGGAACTCACCGGGGAGCTGTTTTTT. The chain recombines TRBV6-5 with TRBJ2-2; TRBD1 aligns across 9 bases. Trimming took 10 bases from V and 4 from J; bases not matched to a gene: 10. This CDR3 has 15 residues. Germline lookup yields CDR1 MNHEY and CDR2 SVGAGI.

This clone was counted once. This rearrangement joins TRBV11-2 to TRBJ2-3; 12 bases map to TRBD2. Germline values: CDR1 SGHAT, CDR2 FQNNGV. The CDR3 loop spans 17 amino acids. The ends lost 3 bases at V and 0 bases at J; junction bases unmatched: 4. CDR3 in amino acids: CASSLGLAGTSTDTQYF. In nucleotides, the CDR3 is TGTGCCAGCAGCTTGGGACTAGCGGGCACTAGCACAGATACGCAGTATTTT.

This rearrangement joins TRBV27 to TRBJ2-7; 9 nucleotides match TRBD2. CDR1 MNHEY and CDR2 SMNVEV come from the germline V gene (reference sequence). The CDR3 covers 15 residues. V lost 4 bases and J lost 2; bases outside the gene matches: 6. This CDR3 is CASSWAGGVPYEQYF. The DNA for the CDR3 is TGTGCCAGCAGTTGGGCGGGAGGGGTTCCCTACGAGCAGTACTTC.

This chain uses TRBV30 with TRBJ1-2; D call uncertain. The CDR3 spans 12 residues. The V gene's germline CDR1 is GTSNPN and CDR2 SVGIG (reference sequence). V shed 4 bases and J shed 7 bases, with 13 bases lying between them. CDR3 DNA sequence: TGTGCCTGGACGTTTCAACGGTCTGGCTACACCTTC. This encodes CAWTFQRSGYTF.

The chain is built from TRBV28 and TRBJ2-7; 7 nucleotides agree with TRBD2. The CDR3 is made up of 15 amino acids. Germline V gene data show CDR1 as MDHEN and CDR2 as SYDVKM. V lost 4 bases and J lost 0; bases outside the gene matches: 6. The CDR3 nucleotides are TGTGCCAGCAGTTCGCTAGCGGCATACTCCTACGAGCAGTACTTC. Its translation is CASSSLAAYSYEQYF.

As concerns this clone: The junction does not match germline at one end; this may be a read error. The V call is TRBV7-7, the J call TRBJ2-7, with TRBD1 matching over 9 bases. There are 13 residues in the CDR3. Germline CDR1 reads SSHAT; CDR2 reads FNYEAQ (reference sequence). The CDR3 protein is CASSPDRGYEQYF. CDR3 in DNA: TGTGCTAGCAGCCCGGACAGGGGCTACGAGCAGTACTTC.

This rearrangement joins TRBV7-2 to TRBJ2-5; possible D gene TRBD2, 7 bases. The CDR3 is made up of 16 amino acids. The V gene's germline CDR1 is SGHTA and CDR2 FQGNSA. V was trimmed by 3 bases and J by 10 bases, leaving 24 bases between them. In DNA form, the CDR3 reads TGTGCCAGCAGCTTTCCAATTGGGACGCGGGGGCCCATCCAGTACTTC. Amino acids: CASSFPIGTRGPIQYF.

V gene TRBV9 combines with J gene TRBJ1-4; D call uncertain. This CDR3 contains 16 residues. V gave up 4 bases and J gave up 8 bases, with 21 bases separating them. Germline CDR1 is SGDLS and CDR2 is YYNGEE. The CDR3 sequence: CASSSPSGRSEEKLFF. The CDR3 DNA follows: TGTGCCAGCAGCTCCCCCTCCGGACGGTCGGAGGAAAAACTGTTTTTT.

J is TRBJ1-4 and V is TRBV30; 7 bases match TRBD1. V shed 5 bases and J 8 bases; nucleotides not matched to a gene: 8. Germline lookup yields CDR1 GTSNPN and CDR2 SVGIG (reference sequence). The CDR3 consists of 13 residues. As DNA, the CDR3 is TGTGCCTGGGCCCGACAGGGTGGGGAAAAACTGTTTTTT. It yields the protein CAWARQGGEKLFF. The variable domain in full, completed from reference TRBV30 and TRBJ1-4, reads SQTIHQWPATLVQPVGSPLSLECTVEGTSNPNLYWYRQAAGRGLQLLFYSVGIGQISSEVPQNLSASRPQDRQFILSSKKLLLSDSGFYLCAWARQGGEKLFFGSGTQLSVL.

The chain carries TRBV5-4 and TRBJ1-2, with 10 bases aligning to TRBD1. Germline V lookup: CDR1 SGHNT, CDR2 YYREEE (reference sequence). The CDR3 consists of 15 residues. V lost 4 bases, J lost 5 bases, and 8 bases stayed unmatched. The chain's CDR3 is CASSIGTGADYGYTF. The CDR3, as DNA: TGTGCCAGCAGCATCGGGACAGGGGCCGATTATGGCTACACCTTC.